This T cell receptor (beta chain) is drawn from a study of cytomegalovirus exposure and HLA in healthy donors (dated by TCRdb to 2015 to 2018). Study-wide context: An earlier analysis of more than 550 of the donors reported about 260 Gb of sequence data and 90 million to 120 million unique TCR beta sequences obtained from around 180 million T cells. To study patterns of TCR occurrence, a later analysis re-analyzed previously published TCR beta repertoires from 500 to 850 donors and added high-resolution HLA genotyping. Roughly five DR-DQ haplotypes were handled as single units for association and clustering, since linkage in the cohort was strong. The study used immunosequencing to profile the T cell repertoires of more than 650 subjects and linked those repertoires to cytomegalovirus serostatus. Among 300 to 500 genotyped donors of the cohort, an average of approximately 240,000 unique TCR beta nucleotide sequences was sequenced per donor, of which 15% to 20% were non-productive. The later analysis used no new phenotypic data to find candidate immune exposures, relying instead on TCR beta sequences and their occurrence across donors. To decide whether each TCR beta V gene segment behaved as functional or pseudogenic, an earlier analysis of some 600 of the donors relied on high-throughput TCR beta sequencing. A separate validation cohort of over a hundred different subjects was used in addition to the 666-subject first cohort. An early release covering approximately 600 HLA-typed donors comprised approximately 290 gigabases of sequencing data and tens of millions of unique TCR sequences. The study aimed to test whether signatures of past pathogen exposure could be identified by cataloging public T cell receptors. A later genetic analysis took genome-wide SNP genotypes for about 65% of the roughly 670 donors and used that subset as a discovery cohort. Of the roughly 400 genotyped donors, 65% to 90% fell in the genetic ancestry cluster associated with self-reported Caucasian donors. HLA typing included class I and class II loci at four-digit resolution. To predict cytomegalovirus infection status, the study brought together high-throughput TCR immunosequencing, statistical association of individual TCRs with disease status, and machine learning. Typing coverage varied by locus: roughly 629-640 donors for A, B, C, DRB1 and DQB1; approximately 500 for DQA1; more than 600 for DPA1; around 450 for DPB1. Alongside the repertoire data, information on donor age, sex, ethnicity and CMV serostatus was compiled. All discovery cohort repertoires had been generated using a single sequencing platform. Study-wide findings and limitations: In this cohort, only TCR beta chains were sequenced, and detectable features were limited by the absence of alpha or paired-chain data. HLA typing was unavailable for some donors at each locus, so association tests used only the typed subset. A later genetic analysis associated a missense DCLRE1C variant with V-gene and J-gene trimming of TCR beta chains, and an independent cohort replicated the association. Sequencing depth was assumed to be roughly uniform across donors in the presence/absence analyses, though that assumption may not hold. A further reported finding was that TCR beta sequences accurately predicted the HLA-A and HLA-B alleles for most subjects in the first cohort. A later analysis found that HLA-associated TCR beta chains were more clonally expanded and had lower generation probabilities than equally common non-associated chains. Most TCR sequences were seen in very few donors, while some public TCRs were found in many individuals. Some IMGT-functional V segments, including TRBV6-2 and TRBV6-3, could not be distinguished by the 87-base-pair reads and were therefore excluded. Linkage disequilibrium might explain the correlated functional status among segregating V segments, but an unknown experimental factor could not be excluded. In an earlier analysis of under 600 of the donors, most TCR beta V segments were observed in productive rearrangements about 90% or about 30% of the time, broadly matching IMGT annotations. A total of 150 to 200 TCR beta chains were listed by the study as associated with cytomegalovirus. Immune exposure information for the cohort was limited to CMV serostatus. According to a later genetic analysis, donors in an Asian-associated ancestry cluster had fewer N-insertions in productive TCRs than the approximately 690-donor mean. A later analysis associated roughly 17,000 TCR beta sequences with specific HLA alleles at a false discovery rate of 0.05. Most CMV-associated TCR beta chains appeared to be HLA-restricted in a later analysis, and the HLA associations seemed to be driven largely by CMV exposure. When HLA alleles, especially DR and DQ, strongly co-occurred, TCR associations were difficult to assign to individual alleles. According to the authors, the approach could potentially be generalized to other disease states and immunological phenotypes. The classifier was reported to diagnose cytomegalovirus status with high specificity and sensitivity in both the original cohort and the validation cohort. In a later analysis, TCR association rates were found to vary across HLA loci, with the most associated TCRs seen for DRB1 alleles and the fewest for HLA-C alleles. Because counts were too low, seventeen rarely observed V segments, including chromosome 9 orphons, were excluded from the earlier analysis of some 540 of the donors. A few of the identified cytomegalovirus-associated TCR beta chains were confirmed in vitro to be specific for cytomegalovirus antigens. A group of highly shared sequence variants was considered likely to be a technical artifact of the sequencing pipeline. Several of the top co-occurrence clusters appeared to be linked to parvovirus B19, influenza, CMV and Epstein-Barr virus, according to a later analysis.

The library was built by means of the immunoSEQ multiplex PCR assay. A mixture of 60 forward primers for TCR Vbeta segments and 13 reverse primers for TCR Jbeta segments was used in the multiplex PCR. A multiplex PCR assay on genomic DNA amplified the CDR3 region of rearranged TCR beta genes. The Illumina HiSeq System was used to sequence the amplified TCR beta libraries as 87-base-pair reads. On the authors' methods: A later analysis counted about 80 million unique TCR beta chains across the roughly 700 repertoires, and roughly 11 million of these chains were shared by at least two donors. To remove PCR and sequencing errors, raw reads were error-corrected and collapsed into unique sequences using a nearest-neighbor algorithm that merged closely related sequences. Alignment of CDR3 sequences to IMGT reference sequences was used to assign V, D and J gene segments. For a sequence to be retained, a match of at least six nucleotides to both a V gene segment and a J gene segment was required. Rearrangements were classified as productive when the CDR3 lacked stop codons and remained in frame with V and J, and all other rearrangements were classified as non-productive. Following IMGT convention, CDR3 was defined as the stretch from the second conserved V-encoded cysteine up to the conserved J-encoded phenylalanine. In an earlier analysis of 587 of the donors, sequences lacking an unambiguous match to a single V gene segment were excluded. An earlier analysis of a few hundred of the donors called V segments functional above 56.7% productive rearrangements and segregating when the between-donor standard deviation exceeded 5%. A statistical classification framework was built to diagnose cytomegalovirus status from the catalog of TCR beta chain sequences. V and J gene assignment, in a later analysis, came from comparing TCR nucleotide sequences with IMGT/GENE-DB human TR gene sequences. Using the TCRdist pipeline, a later analysis assigned CDR3 sequences along with most-parsimonious VDJ recombination scenarios. In a later analysis, each TCR beta chain was defined by its CDR3 amino acid sequence together with its V-gene family, and reads lacking a unique V-gene family were excluded. As a way to deal with suspected cross-contamination and a sequencing artifact, a later analysis dropped under 600 nucleotide sequences that were highly shared and had low generation probability. In a later analysis, a clonal expansion index was calculated for each public chain from normalized within-repertoire ranks of inferred template counts. Generation probabilities in a later analysis came from a VDJ recombination model fitted to out-of-frame rearrangements, and those results were checked against IGoR. A later analysis scored TCR-TCR, TCR-HLA and TCR-CMV co-occurrence with hypergeometric tests, applying a repertoire-size bias correction to TCR pairs. In a later analysis, false discovery rates were estimated by permuting HLA or CMV assignments 20 times. In a later analysis, co-occurring TCRs were grouped using DBSCAN, and TCRdist sequence similarity was added for clustering within HLA-allele-positive subsets. Repertoires with fewer than 30,000 or more than 120,000 public chains, plus five repertoires with anomalous nucleotide sharing, were excluded from co-occurrence clustering. As stored in TCRdb, this immuneACCESS dataset retains in-frame rearrangements with V and J assigned. A fraction of the clones does not appear; measured against another copy, unresolved V genes explain less than half of the discrepancy, and the remainder lacks a known reason. The V and J calls and the clone size are those of that table, but D and trimming were determined from the DNA. The sample table shows 160,000 or so clones, and less than 90% are seen once. The top ten clonotypes cover around 6.5% of the sample.

As encoded in the germline V gene (reference sequence), CDR1 is SEHNR while CDR2 is FQNEAQ. Trimming takes 7 bases from V and 1 base from J, and the germline ends sit 16 bases apart. The CDR3 runs 15 residues from the cysteine to the phenylalanine. The DNA shown is the 45-base CDR3, in frame from base 1. This clone was seen only once. No cognate antigen has been identified for it. No per-base quality is available; no much larger clone lies one base away. The cohort consisted of some 730 healthy bone marrow donors. Cohort members were all nominally healthy when sampled, although unrecorded immune exposures were likely present. The donor was CMV seropositive and belonged to the group of about 290 seropositive cohort members. Every donor gave a peripheral blood sample, and the peripheral blood mononuclear cells from that sample were used for TCR beta sequencing. Genomic DNA was extracted from the blood cell samples with the Qiagen DNeasy Blood Extraction Kit.

This receptor was taken from a male donor in good health and CMV-seropositive. The chain employs TRBV7-9 and TRBJ1-2, and possibly TRBD1, on 5 matching bases. The material sequenced was PBMCs. Here is the DNA: TGTGCCAGCATCCCCTCGGGGGGGGGTAACTATGGCTACACCTTC. It translates as CASIPSGGGNYGYTF. Joined to the reference TRBV7-9 and TRBJ1-2 proteins, this CDR3 gives the full variable domain: DTGVSQNPRHKITKRGQNVTFRCDPISEHNRLYWYRQTLGQGPEFLTYFQNEAQLEKSRLLSDRFSAERPKGSFSTLEIQRTEQGDSAMYLCASIPSGGGNYGYTFGSGTRLTVV.